Listed here is a single T cell receptor (beta chain). This clonotype was seen more than once but under ten times. Its antigen target is currently unknown. It has no much larger one-base neighbor in the sample; base qualities were not kept. The sample's treatment or condition label is to be understood as: live attenuated yellow fever vaccine strain. At every blood-draw timepoint, two biological replicates of bulk PBMCs were collected. A standard Ficoll-Paque protocol was used to isolate PBMCs from peripheral blood. TriZol was used to extract RNA from bulk PBMCs, CD4 and CD8 fractions, and dextramer-positive and dextramer-negative fractions. The instrument given in TCRdb is Illumina NovaSeq 6000. TCR cDNA was made using 5'RACE template switching, a step that added a universal primer site and unique molecular identifiers. cDNA synthesis was primed from both the TCR alpha and TCR beta constant segments. Two PCR steps were used to amplify libraries, with sample barcodes and sequencing adapters being added in the second step. Sequencing of libraries was done on Illumina HiSeq 2500 (2x100 bp) or NovaSeq (2x150 bp). The authors processed their data as follows. Demultiplexing of reads and collapsing into UMI consensus sequences were performed with MIGEC, and V(D)J alignment was carried out with MiXCR. Using edgeR on replicate PBMC samples, clonotypes were called vaccine-responding if FDR was below 0.01 and the log2 fold change was above 5 up to day 15. CD4 or CD8 identity was assigned to each bulk clonotype according to whether the clonotype was present at higher abundance in the sequenced CD4 repertoire or the sequenced CD8 repertoire. TCRdb passed the public sequencing reads through fastp at Q25 and MiXCR, retaining productive beta sequences. Rows with a matching CDR3 protein are joined into one entry that keeps the most common DNA and genes. Here the V and J calls rest on TCRdb's processing, not on the authors' analysis. The sample contains around 330,000 distinct CDR3 sequences, approximately 3.9% of them found a single time. The ten largest make up about a quarter of the sample.

This sample is part of a study of T cells after yellow fever vaccination (dated by TCRdb to between 2019 and 2020). Notes on the research overall: Libraries from fractions with low cell numbers were prepared with the SMART-Seq v4 Ultra Low Input RNA kit. Blood was collected at multiple timepoints before and after primary and secondary immunization, and bulk PBMC replicates and cell subsets were isolated. To follow T-cell clones before and after primary and booster YFV17D yellow fever vaccination, bulk TCR alpha and beta repertoires were sequenced over time. Two healthy male donors, one aged 18 to 30 and one aged 30 to 39 years, were included in the cohort. The study at large found these results: Compared with the primary T-cell response, the secondary T-cell response was weaker but faster, peaking on day 5 rather than day 15. Only a couple of donors were included in the study, so the extent to which the findings can be generalized is limited. Computational filtering was required because FACS-sorted repertoires could contain abundant contaminating clonotypes from the bulk population. After the booster, most clones that had expanded after primary vaccination were detected again (around 96% of CD4 and roughly 86% of CD8), suggesting broad maintenance of memory. A small share of clonotypes occurred in both CD4 and CD8 compartments, likely arising from convergent recombination.

The germline V gene encodes CDR1 LGHDT and CDR2 YNNKEL (reference sequence). From cysteine to phenylalanine, the CDR3 is 17 amino acids long. The read is trimmed to its CDR3 DNA, 51 bases read in frame from base 1. V was cut back by 4 bases and J by 7 bases, leaving a gap of 25 bases between them. Material: PBMCs, obtained on the day of the yellow fever booster vaccination. This clonotype was obtained from a man aged 18 to 29 who received the YFV17D yellow fever vaccine. Recombination connected TRBV3-1 to TRBJ1-2, with TRBD1 tentatively as D gene (5 bases match). The DNA is as follows: TGTGCCAGCAGCCCGGGGGTAAGGGCCCCCGGGTCGTCTGGCTACACCTTC. Its coded protein is CASSPGVRAPGSSGYTF.